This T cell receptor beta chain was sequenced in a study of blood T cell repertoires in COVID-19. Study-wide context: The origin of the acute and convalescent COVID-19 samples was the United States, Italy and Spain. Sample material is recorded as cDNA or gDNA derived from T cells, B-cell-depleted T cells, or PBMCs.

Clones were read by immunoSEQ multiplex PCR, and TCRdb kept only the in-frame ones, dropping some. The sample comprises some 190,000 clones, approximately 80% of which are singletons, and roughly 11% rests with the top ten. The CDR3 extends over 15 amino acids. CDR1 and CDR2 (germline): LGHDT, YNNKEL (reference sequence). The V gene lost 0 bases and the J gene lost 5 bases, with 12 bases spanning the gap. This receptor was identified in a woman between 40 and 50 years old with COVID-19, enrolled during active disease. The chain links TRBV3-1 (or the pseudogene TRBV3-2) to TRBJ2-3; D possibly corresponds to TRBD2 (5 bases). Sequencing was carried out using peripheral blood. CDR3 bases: TGTGCCAGCAGCCAAGAGGTGGGTGGGAGAGATACGCAGTATTTT. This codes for CASSQEVGGRDTQYF.